This TCR beta chain comes out of a study of identical twins. Addition of a universal primer site occurred through template switching, and cDNA carried unique molecular identifiers. TCRdb re-analysed the 5' RACE reads in MiXCR, keeping a single row per CDR3 protein. The sample records 400,000 to 500,000 distinct CDR3 sequences, approximately 15% being singletons. General study results and limits: Twin-shared out-of-frame alpha sequences were enriched for low generation probability. Carriage of fewer insertions was seen in abundant cord blood beta clonotypes, whereas memory repertoires showed none.

This CDR3 has 16 amino acids. The germline V and J ends were trimmed by 6 bases and 4 bases, with 19 bases remaining between them. Healthy Caucasians provided all donations. To note about this clonotype: Its antigen remains unknown.

The sample was also reused in another study, on yellow fever vaccine responses in identical twins.

The material sequenced was CD4+ T cells sorted from blood. This sequence was found in a woman between 18 and 30 years old in good health. The chain employs TRBV12-3 or TRBV12-4 and TRBJ2-1, with D perhaps given as TRBD1 or TRBD2 (5 bases each). CDR3 DNA sequence: TGTGCCAGCAGCACCGGGACCGCGAACACTTACAATGAGCAGTTCTTC. It encodes CASSTGTANTYNEQFF.